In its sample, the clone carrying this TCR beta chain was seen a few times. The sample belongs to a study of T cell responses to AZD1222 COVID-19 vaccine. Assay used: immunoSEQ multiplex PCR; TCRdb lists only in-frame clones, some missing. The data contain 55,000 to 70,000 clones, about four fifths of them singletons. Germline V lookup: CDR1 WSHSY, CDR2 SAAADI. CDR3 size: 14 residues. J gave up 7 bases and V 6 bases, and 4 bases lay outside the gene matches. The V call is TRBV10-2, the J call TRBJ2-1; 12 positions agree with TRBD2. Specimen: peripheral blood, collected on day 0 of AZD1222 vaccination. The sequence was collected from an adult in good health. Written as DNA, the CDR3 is TGCGCCAGCAGACTAGCGGGGGGCCCTAATGAGCAGTTCTTC. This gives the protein CASRLAGGPNEQFF.